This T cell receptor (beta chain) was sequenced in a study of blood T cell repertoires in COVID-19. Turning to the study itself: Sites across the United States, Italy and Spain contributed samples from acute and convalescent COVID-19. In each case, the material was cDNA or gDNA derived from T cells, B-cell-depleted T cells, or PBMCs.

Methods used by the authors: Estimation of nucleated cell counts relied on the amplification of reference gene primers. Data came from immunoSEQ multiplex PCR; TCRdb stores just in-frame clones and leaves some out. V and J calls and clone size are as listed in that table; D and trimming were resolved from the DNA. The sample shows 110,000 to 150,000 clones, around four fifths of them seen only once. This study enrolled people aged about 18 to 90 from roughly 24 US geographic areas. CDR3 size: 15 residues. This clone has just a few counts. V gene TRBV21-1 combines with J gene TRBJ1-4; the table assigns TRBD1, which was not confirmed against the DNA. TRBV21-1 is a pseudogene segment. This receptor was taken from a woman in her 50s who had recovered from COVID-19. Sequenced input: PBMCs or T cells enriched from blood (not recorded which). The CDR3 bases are TGTGCCAGCAGCAGGGGCAGACAGGGTTATGAAAAACTGTTTTTT. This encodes CASSRGRQGYEKLFF.